The T cell receptor beta chain described here comes from a study of OX40 agonist ivuxolimab in advanced cancers. Study as a whole: Administration of intravenous ivuxolimab to patients occurred every 2 weeks at 0.01 to 10 mg/kg. Three patients got partial responses; one had hepatocellular carcinoma and two had cutaneous melanoma.

Clones were sequenced by immunoSEQ multiplex PCR, and TCRdb holds only the in-frame ones, with some missing. Of 15,000 to 25,000 clones listed, over 80% were seen once; the top ten hold around 52%. To note about this clone: The antigen is unknown.

J gave up 1 base and V 4 bases, and 1 base lay outside the gene matches. Germline V gives CDR1 SGHNT, CDR2 YYREEE (reference sequence). The CDR3 consists of 14 residues. Notes on the study in general: CD8+ T cells showed, on average, more clonal expansion than CD4+ cells. At 0.1 to 3.0 mg/kg and by week 6, clonal expansion occurred in CD4+ and CD8+ blood T cells.

The sequenced sample was CD4+ or CD8+ T cells sorted from blood, obtained in a trial of the OX40 agonist ivuxolimab. This receptor was taken from an adult with an advanced solid tumor such as melanoma, head and neck, liver or kidney cancer. This chain links TRBV5-4 with TRBJ2-5; 10 bases agree with TRBD1. The CDR3, as DNA: TGTGCCAGCAGCGGGGACAGGGGCCAAGAGACCCAGTACTTC. It encodes CASSGDRGQETQYF.